This TCR beta chain emerged from a study of cytomegalovirus exposure and HLA in healthy donors. The wider study: About 85 million unique TCR sequences came from HLA-typed donors in an early release. Study-wide findings and caveats: Among TCR beta chains, those listed as cytomegalovirus-associated numbered approximately 150. Reports credit the classifier with highly specific, highly sensitive diagnosis of cytomegalovirus status.

For this clone: No antigen is known for it.

Though probably carrying unrecorded immune exposures, donors were nominally healthy at sampling. After removal of 3 bases from V and 2 bases from J, the junction contained 7 bases not matched to a gene. CDR3 length: 16 amino acids. In germline, CDR1 is SEHNR, CDR2 FQNEAQ (reference sequence). Amplification used 60 Vbeta primers and 13 Jbeta primers. Sequencing used immunoSEQ multiplex PCR; TCRdb keeps in-frame clones, though not all of them. The sample yields about 220,000 clones, more than 60% seen once. The TCR originated in a woman aged 25 to 39 in good health and CMV-seronegative. The sequenced material came from PBMCs. This chain connects TRBV7-9 to TRBJ1-1, with 9 bases fitting TRBD1. The CDR3 DNA sequence: TGTGCCAGCAGCTTTCAGGGGACAGGGCCAAACACTGAAGCTTTCTTT. It codes for CASSFQGTGPNTEAFF.